A selection of T cell receptor beta chains follows, all from one sample in a study of T cell repertoires in enteric fever. Via MiXCR, TCRdb re-called the reads, giving one row per CDR3 protein. The data contain under 2,000 distinct CDR3 sequences, about 35% of them singletons. Sequences were obtained from CCR7- CD38- CD4+ T cells from PBMCs. These receptors were collected from a human donor with Salmonella enteric fever, either typhoid or paratyphoid (not recorded which). The CDR3 runs from the conserved cysteine through the conserved F or W. The order of the fields is clone size, D gene, V gene, J gene, CDR3 protein, CDR3 DNA. The D gene is left open where the match is weak. Not all rows give a size; the values are once, few, many and, for expanded clones, a class.

clone_size: NA; d_call: TRBD1; v_call: TRBV7-9; j_call: TRBJ1-1; cdr3_aa: CASSLSPNAGGTEAFF; cdr3_nt: TGTGCCAGCAGCTTATCCCCCAATGCAGGGGGCACTGAAGCTTTCTTT
clone_size: large; d_call: NA; v_call: TRBV5-1; j_call: TRBJ2-1; cdr3_aa: CASSLVRGRNEQFF; cdr3_nt: TGCGCCAGCAGTTTGGTGCGGGGACGCAATGAGCAGTTCTTC
clone_size: NA; d_call: NA; v_call: TRBV7-2; j_call: TRBJ2-7; cdr3_aa: CASSLESGSSYEQYF; cdr3_nt: TGTGCCAGCAGCTTAGAGTCCGGAAGCTCCTACGAGCAGTACTTC
clone_size: NA; d_call: TRBD1; v_call: TRBV7-2; j_call: TRBJ2-3; cdr3_aa: CASSFQGENTQYF; cdr3_nt: TGTGCCAGCAGCTTTCAGGGGGAAAATACGCAGTATTTT
clone_size: large; d_call: NA; v_call: TRBV5-1; j_call: TRBJ2-1; cdr3_aa: CASSLEGSYNEQFF; cdr3_nt: TGCGCCAGCAGCTTGGAAGGCTCCTACAATGAGCAGTTCTTC
clone_size: NA; d_call: TRBD2; v_call: TRBV9; j_call: TRBJ2-7; cdr3_aa: CASSPRLAGNHEQYF; cdr3_nt: TGTGCCAGCAGCCCCCGGCTAGCGGGGAACCACGAGCAGTACTTC
clone_size: medium-sized; d_call: TRBD2; v_call: TRBV7-3; j_call: TRBJ2-3; cdr3_aa: CASSSTLLAGRSDTQYF; cdr3_nt: TGTGCCAGCAGCTCAACCTTACTAGCGGGAAGGTCAGATACGCAGTATTTT
clone_size: NA; d_call: NA; v_call: TRBV5-1; j_call: TRBJ1-5; cdr3_aa: CASSLWGLHNQPQHF; cdr3_nt: TGCGCCAGCAGCTTGTGGGGGTTACACAATCAGCCCCAGCATTTT
clone_size: NA; d_call: TRBD1; v_call: TRBV11-3; j_call: TRBJ1-5; cdr3_aa: CASSLHPGQGGDQPQHF; cdr3_nt: TGTGCCAGCAGTCTTCACCCGGGACAGGGGGGGGATCAGCCCCAGCATTTT
clone_size: few; d_call: NA; v_call: TRBV5-1; j_call: TRBJ2-1; cdr3_aa: CASSLVRYNEQFF; cdr3_nt: TGCGCCAGCAGCTTGGTTCGTTATAATGAGCAGTTCTTC
clone_size: few; d_call: TRBD1; v_call: TRBV5-1; j_call: TRBJ1-2; cdr3_aa: CASSLEGAIYGYTF; cdr3_nt: TGCGCCAGCAGCTTGGAGGGGGCGATCTATGGCTACACCTTC
clone_size: NA; d_call: NA; v_call: TRBV5-1; j_call: TRBJ2-2; cdr3_aa: CASSIGNTGELFF; cdr3_nt: TGCGCCAGCTCCATAGGGAATACCGGGGAGCTGTTTTTT
clone_size: NA; d_call: NA; v_call: TRBV18; j_call: TRBJ2-7; cdr3_aa: CASSRTPDSYEQYF; cdr3_nt: TGTGCCAGCTCAAGGACACCCGACTCCTACGAGCAGTACTTC
clone_size: medium-sized; d_call: TRBD2; v_call: TRBV7-3; j_call: TRBJ2-1; cdr3_aa: CASSSPAGARFDNEQFF; cdr3_nt: TGTGCCAGCAGCTCCCCAGCGGGAGCCCGATTTGACAATGAGCAGTTCTTC
clone_size: few; d_call: NA; v_call: TRBV5-6; j_call: TRBJ2-1; cdr3_aa: CAPRDGPRNEQFF; cdr3_nt: TGTGCTCCCAGAGACGGGCCGCGAAATGAGCAGTTCTTC
clone_size: few; d_call: TRBD2; v_call: TRBV5-1; j_call: TRBJ2-5; cdr3_aa: CASSSLAGGLNGETQYF; cdr3_nt: TGCGCCAGCAGCTCGTTAGCGGGAGGTTTGAATGGAGAGACCCAGTACTTC
clone_size: NA; d_call: TRBD2; v_call: TRBV14; j_call: TRBJ2-1; cdr3_aa: CASSHPGTSGSYEQFF; cdr3_nt: TGTGCCAGCAGCCACCCCGGGACTAGCGGGAGCTATGAGCAGTTCTTC
clone_size: large; d_call: TRBD1; v_call: TRBV5-1; j_call: TRBJ2-7; cdr3_aa: CASSQDGTAFSYEQYF; cdr3_nt: TGCGCCAGCAGTCAAGACGGGACAGCATTTTCCTACGAGCAGTACTTC
clone_size: few; d_call: TRBD2; v_call: TRBV5-1; j_call: TRBJ2-1; cdr3_aa: CASSIGRRSYNEQFF; cdr3_nt: TGCGCCAGCAGCATCGGGAGGCGGTCCTACAATGAGCAGTTCTTC
clone_size: NA; d_call: NA; v_call: TRBV7-3; j_call: TRBJ2-3; cdr3_aa: CASSLDPTPPQYF; cdr3_nt: TGTGCCAGCAGCTTGGACCCTACACCACCGCAGTATTTT
clone_size: large; d_call: TRBD1; v_call: TRBV5-1; j_call: TRBJ2-7; cdr3_aa: CASSLTGGFEQYF; cdr3_nt: TGCGCCAGCAGCTTGACAGGGGGCTTCGAGCAGTACTTC
clone_size: NA; d_call: NA; v_call: TRBV14; j_call: TRBJ2-1; cdr3_aa: CASRPASSYNEQFF; cdr3_nt: TGTGCCAGCCGTCCGGCCAGCTCCTACAATGAGCAGTTCTTC
clone_size: NA; d_call: NA; v_call: TRBV7-9; j_call: TRBJ2-7; cdr3_aa: CASSLSNLNEQYF; cdr3_nt: TGTGCCAGCAGCTTGTCGAACTTGAACGAGCAGTACTTC
clone_size: few; d_call: TRBD2; v_call: TRBV7-3; j_call: TRBJ2-7; cdr3_aa: CASSAQAGDYEQYF; cdr3_nt: TGTGCCAGCAGCGCCCAAGCGGGAGACTACGAGCAGTACTTC
clone_size: once; d_call: NA; v_call: TRBV12-3/TRBV12-4; j_call: TRBJ1-5; cdr3_aa: CASSPLQGGNQPQHF; cdr3_nt: TGTGCCAGCAGTCCACTACAGGGTGGAAATCAGCCCCAGCATTTT
clone_size: NA; d_call: TRBD2; v_call: TRBV20-1; j_call: TRBJ2-7; cdr3_aa: CSASPGLAKGEQYF; cdr3_nt: TGCAGTGCTAGCCCGGGACTAGCAAAGGGCGAGCAGTACTTC
clone_size: few; d_call: TRBD2; v_call: TRBV5-1; j_call: TRBJ2-3; cdr3_aa: CASSPGLAGPDTQYF; cdr3_nt: TGCGCCAGCAGCCCGGGACTAGCGGGACCAGATACGCAGTATTTT
clone_size: large; d_call: NA; v_call: TRBV5-1; j_call: TRBJ2-3; cdr3_aa: CASSLDSGEDTQYF; cdr3_nt: TGCGCCAGCAGCTTGGACTCCGGGGAGGATACGCAGTATTTT
clone_size: NA; d_call: NA; v_call: TRBV7-9; j_call: TRBJ2-5; cdr3_aa: CASKSTGETQYF; cdr3_nt: TGTGCCAGCAAATCTACAGGAGAGACCCAGTACTTC
clone_size: large; d_call: NA; v_call: TRBV5-1; j_call: TRBJ2-1; cdr3_aa: CASSLVRVNEQFF; cdr3_nt: TGCGCCAGCAGCTTGGTACGGGTCAATGAGCAGTTCTTC
clone_size: NA; d_call: NA; v_call: TRBV7-6; j_call: TRBJ2-2; cdr3_aa: CASSFGNTGELFF; cdr3_nt: TGTGCCAGCAGCTTCGGCAACACCGGGGAGCTGTTTTTT
clone_size: NA; d_call: NA; v_call: TRBV7-9; j_call: TRBJ1-4; cdr3_aa: CASSFLGINEKLFF; cdr3_nt: TGTGCCAGCAGCTTTCTGGGTATTAATGAAAAACTGTTTTTT
clone_size: NA; d_call: TRBD2; v_call: TRBV5-1; j_call: TRBJ2-5; cdr3_aa: CASSLDGSGRRETQYF; cdr3_nt: TGCGCCAGCAGCTTGGATGGTAGCGGGAGGCGAGAGACCCAGTACTTC
clone_size: few; d_call: TRBD1; v_call: TRBV18; j_call: TRBJ2-7; cdr3_aa: CASSADRGHSYEQYF; cdr3_nt: TGTGCCAGCTCAGCGGACAGGGGGCACTCCTACGAGCAGTACTTC
clone_size: medium-sized; d_call: NA; v_call: TRBV7-2; j_call: TRBJ2-7; cdr3_aa: CASSLVPVASGEQYF; cdr3_nt: TGTGCCAGCAGCTTAGTCCCCGTGGCAAGTGGTGAGCAGTACTTC
clone_size: few; d_call: NA; v_call: TRBV7-9; j_call: TRBJ1-2; cdr3_aa: CASSRMIEEGGYTF; cdr3_nt: TGTGCCAGCAGCCGGATGATTGAGGAAGGTGGCTACACCTTC
clone_size: few; d_call: NA; v_call: TRBV18; j_call: TRBJ1-1; cdr3_aa: CASRLRDVNTEAFF; cdr3_nt: TGTGCCAGTCGACTCCGGGACGTGAACACTGAAGCTTTCTTT
clone_size: NA; d_call: NA; v_call: TRBV5-1; j_call: TRBJ2-2; cdr3_aa: CASSIGNIGELFF; cdr3_nt: TGCGCCAGCTCCATAGGGAATATCGGGGAGCTGTTTTTT
clone_size: NA; d_call: NA; v_call: TRBV7-9; j_call: TRBJ2-1; cdr3_aa: CASSLGFGAAYNEQFF; cdr3_nt: TGTGCCAGCAGCTTAGGGTTCGGTGCGGCCTACAATGAGCAGTTCTTC
clone_size: medium-sized; d_call: TRBD2; v_call: TRBV7-3; j_call: TRBJ2-7; cdr3_aa: CASSPPGLAETYEQYF; cdr3_nt: TGTGCCAGCAGCCCGCCGGGACTAGCGGAGACCTACGAGCAGTACTTC
clone_size: NA; d_call: NA; v_call: TRBV5-1; j_call: TRBJ2-2; cdr3_aa: CASSSPQVSVRGELFF; cdr3_nt: TGCGCCAGCAGCTCCCCCCAGGTTTCGGTCCGCGGGGAGCTGTTTTTT